Sequencing of this T cell receptor beta chain was carried out in a study of T cell responses to AZD1222 COVID-19 vaccine. Study outcomes and limitations: The study found vaccine-associated CD4 TCRs spanning spike, dominant at 160-218 and 743-854.

CDR1 SGHDT and CDR2 YYEEEE come from the germline V gene. The CDR3 sequence is 12 residues long. Deletions cut 3 bases from V and 4 bases from J, with 8 bases between. This clone turned up a few times. Its antigen is unidentified. Clones were sequenced by immunoSEQ multiplex PCR, and TCRdb holds only the in-frame ones, with some missing. The data hold about 120,000 clones, with roughly 89% observed a single time. V and J are TRBV5-6 and TRBJ2-7; D is uncertain. The sample here was peripheral blood, taken 28 days after the second AZD1222 dose. This receptor was obtained from an adult who received the AZD1222 COVID-19 vaccine. DNA for the CDR3: TGTGCCAGCAGCTCACTTGAGTACGAGCAGTACTTC. Amino acids: CASSSLEYEQYF.